This TCR beta chain stems from a study of CD8+ T cells in alopecia areata. Turning to the study itself: In an open-label trial, patients got 5 to 10 mg tofacitinib twice daily. Points from the study as a whole: Normal skin's resident alphabeta T cells are also sequenced in scalp samples.

This sample's treatment: oral pan-JAK inhibitor, 5-10 mg twice daily. Extracted RNA was reverse transcribed into cDNA, the sequencing template. Clones were sequenced by immunoSEQ multiplex PCR, and TCRdb holds only the in-frame ones, with some missing. Of 150,000 to 200,000 clones listed, approximately 50% are singletons. Concerning this clone itself: As yet, its antigen is unknown.

The source was CD8+ T cells sorted from blood, collected at roughly week 52, from a patient treated with tofacitinib. The receptor comes from a human donor with alopecia areata.

The CDR3 reads CASSSGPIQETQYF. The CDR3 DNA is TGTGCCAGCAGCTCCGGGCCGATCCAAGAGACCCAGTACTTC. The chain links TRBV5-6 to TRBJ2-5; D ambiguous. The CDR3 extends over 14 amino acids. V was clipped by 3 bases and J by 1 base, with 10 bases between them. The V gene's germline CDR1 is SGHDT and CDR2 YYEEEE.